These T cell receptor beta chains were read from a single sample in a study of beta chain features in type 1 diabetes. Sequencing used immunoSEQ multiplex PCR; TCRdb keeps in-frame clones, though not all of them. The table includes approximately 300,000 clones, approximately 10% detected once. Sequences were obtained from naive CD4+ T cells from blood. These receptors were obtained from a woman younger than 45 in good health. CDR3s include the opening cysteine and the closing phenylalanine or tryptophan. D genes are given only for firm matches. Size is stated for part of the rows, as once, few or many counts, or as a class when the clone is expanded.

abundance: few
d_gene: NA
v_gene: TRBV7-2
j_gene: TRBJ2-7
CDR3nt: TGTGCCAGCAGCTTATCATACGAGCAGTACTTC
CDR3aa: CASSLSYEQYF

abundance: NA
d_gene: NA
v_gene: TRBV18
j_gene: TRBJ1-5
CDR3nt: TGTGCCAGCTCACCTGCGGAAGGCAATCAGCCCCAGCATTTT
CDR3aa: CASSPAEGNQPQHF

abundance: NA
d_gene: NA
v_gene: TRBV4-2
j_gene: TRBJ2-6
CDR3nt: TGTGCCAGCAGCCAAGAACCCCCAGACTGGGGGGCCAACGTCCTGACTTTC
CDR3aa: CASSQEPPDWGANVLTF

abundance: NA
d_gene: TRBD1
v_gene: TRBV11-1
j_gene: TRBJ1-2
CDR3nt: TGTGCCAGCAGCCAAACAGGGGCCCGTGGCTACACCTTC
CDR3aa: CASSQTGARGYTF

abundance: few
d_gene: NA
v_gene: TRBV11-2
j_gene: TRBJ1-1
CDR3nt: TGTGCCAGCAGCTTAGTACTTTTGACAGTGGGTGAAGCTTTCTTT
CDR3aa: CASSLVLLTVGEAFF

abundance: few
d_gene: TRBD1
v_gene: TRBV7-9
j_gene: TRBJ2-5
CDR3nt: TGTGCCAGCGGCCCGACAGGGGCGGCGGGCGGCCAGTACTTC
CDR3aa: CASGPTGAAGGQYF

abundance: NA
d_gene: NA
v_gene: TRBV30
j_gene: TRBJ2-3
CDR3nt: TGTGCCTGGAGTGACGAGCTAGCAGATACGCAGTATTTT
CDR3aa: CAWSDELADTQYF

abundance: NA
d_gene: TRBD1
v_gene: TRBV29-1
j_gene: TRBJ2-2
CDR3nt: TGCAGCGTTGATCGACAGGGGGCGGGCACCGGGGAGCTGTTTTTT
CDR3aa: CSVDRQGAGTGELFF

abundance: few
d_gene: NA
v_gene: TRBV9
j_gene: TRBJ2-7
CDR3nt: TGTGCCAGCAGCGTAGGGAAGGACAGAACCTACGAGCAGTACTTC
CDR3aa: CASSVGKDRTYEQYF

abundance: NA
d_gene: NA
v_gene: TRBV7-2
j_gene: TRBJ2-7
CDR3nt: TGTGCCAGCAGCTTAGAGGCTCAGGGGTACGAGCAGTACTTC
CDR3aa: CASSLEAQGYEQYF

abundance: few
d_gene: NA
v_gene: TRBV21-1
j_gene: TRBJ2-7
CDR3nt: TGTGCCAGCAGCAAACCGGCCTGGCTAGGGGTGTCGTCCTACGAGCAGTACTTC
CDR3aa: CASSKPAWLGVSSYEQYF

abundance: NA
d_gene: TRBD2
v_gene: TRBV7-3
j_gene: TRBJ2-1
CDR3nt: TGTGCCAGCAGGCATCCGGGACTAGCGGCCCACAATGAGCAGTTCTTC
CDR3aa: CASRHPGLAAHNEQFF

abundance: once
d_gene: NA
v_gene: TRBV27
j_gene: TRBJ2-3
CDR3nt: TGTGCCAGCAGTTTATCCCCCAGGGGCTCCCTAACAGATACGCAGTATTTT
CDR3aa: CASSLSPRGSLTDTQYF

abundance: NA
d_gene: TRBD2
v_gene: TRBV5-1
j_gene: TRBJ2-2
CDR3nt: TGCGCCAGCAGCTTCGGACTAGCCAGTGACGGGGAGCTGTTTTTT
CDR3aa: CASSFGLASDGELFF

abundance: few
d_gene: TRBD1
v_gene: TRBV5-6
j_gene: TRBJ2-3
CDR3nt: TGTGCCAGCAGCCGACAGGGGGCGCGGACAGATACGCAGTATTTT
CDR3aa: CASSRQGARTDTQYF

abundance: NA
d_gene: TRBD1
v_gene: TRBV4-2
j_gene: TRBJ2-7
CDR3nt: TGTGCCAGCAGCCAAGGACTGCGGCAGGGGGCGCGCGAGCAGTACTTC
CDR3aa: CASSQGLRQGAREQYF

abundance: NA
d_gene: TRBD1
v_gene: TRBV6-6
j_gene: TRBJ1-4
CDR3nt: TGTGCCAGCAGACTGGGACAGACTAATGAAAAACTGTTTTTT
CDR3aa: CASRLGQTNEKLFF

abundance: NA
d_gene: NA
v_gene: TRBV30
j_gene: TRBJ2-5
CDR3nt: TGTGCCTGGAGTTACGGGATCCAAGAGACCCAGTACTTC
CDR3aa: CAWSYGIQETQYF

abundance: few
d_gene: TRBD1
v_gene: TRBV7-2
j_gene: TRBJ2-5
CDR3nt: TGTGCCAGCAGCTCCGGACAGGGCCGGGAGACCCAGTACTTC
CDR3aa: CASSSGQGRETQYF

abundance: NA
d_gene: TRBD2
v_gene: TRBV29-1
j_gene: TRBJ2-1
CDR3nt: TGCAGCGGAACTAGCGGGAGGGCCTATGAGCAGTTCTTC
CDR3aa: CSGTSGRAYEQFF

abundance: NA
d_gene: TRBD2
v_gene: TRBV28
j_gene: TRBJ2-7
CDR3nt: TGTGCCAGCAGCACGGGAGCGGGAGGGCTTAACGAGCAGTACTTC
CDR3aa: CASSTGAGGLNEQYF

abundance: few
d_gene: TRBD2
v_gene: TRBV6-6
j_gene: TRBJ2-1
CDR3nt: TGTGCCAGCGTGGACCGGGGGGAGGGCCGCAATGAGCAGTTCTTC
CDR3aa: CASVDRGEGRNEQFF

abundance: few
d_gene: NA
v_gene: TRBV19
j_gene: TRBJ1-5
CDR3nt: TGTGCCAGTAGTAAGCCCCAGGGTATTGTGGTACAGCCCCAGCATTTT
CDR3aa: CASSKPQGIVVQPQHF

abundance: few
d_gene: NA
v_gene: TRBV29-1
j_gene: TRBJ2-7
CDR3nt: TGCAGCGTTGAAGATCTAGTAGCTCCCGAGCAGTACTTC
CDR3aa: CSVEDLVAPEQYF

abundance: few
d_gene: TRBD1
v_gene: TRBV29-1
j_gene: TRBJ2-1
CDR3nt: TGCAGCGCCGAAGGGGACAGGGCCTACAATGAGCAGTTCTTC
CDR3aa: CSAEGDRAYNEQFF

abundance: NA
d_gene: NA
v_gene: TRBV9
j_gene: TRBJ1-2
CDR3nt: TGTGCCAGCAGCGTAGACACAGGGAGATATGGCTACACCTTC
CDR3aa: CASSVDTGRYGYTF

abundance: few
d_gene: TRBD2
v_gene: TRBV9
j_gene: TRBJ2-2
CDR3nt: TGTGCCAGCAGCGTAGCCAGCGGGAGTACCGGGGAGCTGTTTTTT
CDR3aa: CASSVASGSTGELFF

abundance: NA
d_gene: NA
v_gene: TRBV25-1
j_gene: TRBJ1-2
CDR3nt: TGTGCCAGCAGGGGACTGCCGTTCTATGGCTACACCTTC
CDR3aa: CASRGLPFYGYTF

abundance: few
d_gene: NA
v_gene: TRBV14
j_gene: TRBJ2-5
CDR3nt: TGTGCCAGCAGCCGGGGCCTCCAAGAGACCCAGTACTTC
CDR3aa: CASSRGLQETQYF

abundance: NA
d_gene: NA
v_gene: TRBV19
j_gene: TRBJ1-5
CDR3nt: TGTGCCAGTTGGTCGGGGGTGAGCAATCAGCCCCAGCATTTT
CDR3aa: CASWSGVSNQPQHF

abundance: few
d_gene: NA
v_gene: TRBV21-1
j_gene: TRBJ2-3
CDR3nt: TGTGCCAGCCCGCCTAGGGGTAGGGATACAGATACGCAGTATTTT
CDR3aa: CASPPRGRDTDTQYF

abundance: few
d_gene: TRBD2
v_gene: TRBV9
j_gene: TRBJ2-7
CDR3nt: TGTGCCAGCAGCGTTGTAGCGGGGGGCTCCTACGAGCAGTACTTC
CDR3aa: CASSVVAGGSYEQYF

abundance: few
d_gene: NA
v_gene: TRBV6-5
j_gene: TRBJ2-5
CDR3nt: TGTGCCAGCAGTTACGGAGCGTCCTCAGTCGAGACCCAGTACTTC
CDR3aa: CASSYGASSVETQYF

abundance: many
d_gene: NA
v_gene: TRBV7-9
j_gene: TRBJ2-1
CDR3nt: TGTGCCACCCCGAATGAGCAGTTCTTC
CDR3aa: CATPNEQFF

abundance: NA
d_gene: TRBD1
v_gene: TRBV30
j_gene: TRBJ2-7
CDR3nt: TGTGCCTGGAGTGTACAGGGGCAGCAGTACTTC
CDR3aa: CAWSVQGQQYF

abundance: few
d_gene: TRBD2
v_gene: TRBV6-1
j_gene: TRBJ2-5
CDR3nt: TGTGCCAGCAGTGAAACTCCGGGACTAGCGGGTGGAGAGACCCAGTACTTC
CDR3aa: CASSETPGLAGGETQYF

abundance: NA
d_gene: NA
v_gene: TRBV4-3
j_gene: TRBJ1-2
CDR3nt: TGCGCCAGCAGCCAAGAAACAGGGAATCATTACACCTTC
CDR3aa: CASSQETGNHYTF

abundance: NA
d_gene: NA
v_gene: TRBV2
j_gene: TRBJ2-1
CDR3nt: TGTGCCAGCAAGGGGGACTCCTACAATGAGCAGTTCTTC
CDR3aa: CASKGDSYNEQFF

abundance: NA
d_gene: NA
v_gene: TRBV28
j_gene: TRBJ1-2
CDR3nt: TGTGCCAGCAGTTTACTTGTGGGGGGTGATGGCTACACCTTC
CDR3aa: CASSLLVGGDGYTF

abundance: NA
d_gene: NA
v_gene: TRBV30
j_gene: TRBJ2-7
CDR3nt: TGTGCCTGGAAACAACCTAGCGACTCCTACGAGCAGTACTTC
CDR3aa: CAWKQPSDSYEQYF

abundance: few
d_gene: TRBD1
v_gene: TRBV10-3
j_gene: TRBJ2-1
CDR3nt: TGTGCCATCAGTGACCATGTGGGACAGGGGGCCAACAATGAGCAGTTCTTC
CDR3aa: CAISDHVGQGANNEQFF